One sample yielded the 12 T cell receptor beta chains listed below, sequenced in a study of CD8 T cells in ankylosing spondylitis (dated by TCRdb to 2017 to 2019). Broader findings and caveats from the paper: Blood from ankylosing spondylitis patients appeared to be characterized by a TCR beta motif composed of eight highly homologous amino acid variants.

The antigens these receptors bind are not known. Libraries were made using 5' RACE. Data came from an Illumina HiSeq 2500. TCRdb reran the public reads through fastp at Q25 and MiXCR, keeping productive beta chains. CDR3 protein sequences are deduplicated, and each keeps its most common genes and DNA. The sample data list some 840,000 distinct CDR3 sequences, and 12% of these were observed just once. The leading ten clones occupy roughly 0.51% of the sample. Sequencing used blood, either unsorted or a sorted T cell fraction (not recorded which). The source of these receptors is a male donor with ankylosing spondylitis.

There are a few counts of this clonotype. This CDR3 reads CAIGEAGQPQHF. The DNA for the CDR3 is TGTGCCATCGGGGAGGCTGGGCAGCCCCAGCATTTT. The chain recombines TRBV10-3 with TRBJ1-5; D remains unclear. The CDR3 length is 12 residues. V lost 8 bases, J lost 7 bases, and 12 bases lay in between. Germline lookup yields CDR1 ENHRY and CDR2 SYGVKD.

This clonotype showed up just a few times. The chain couples TRBV7-2 to TRBJ1-4; the D gene is possibly TRBD1 (6 bases). There are 13 residues in the CDR3. Trimming shortened V by 1 base and J by 10 bases, and 10 bases separated the two germline ends. The V gene's germline CDR1 is SGHTA and CDR2 FQGNSA. Here the CDR3 DNA reads TGTGCCAGCAGCTTAGAGTTCAGGGGAAAACTGTTTTTT. It is translated as CASSLEFRGKLFF.

This clonotype was observed a few times. J is TRBJ1-4 and V is TRBV27, with D possibly being TRBD1 (6 bases). CDR1 MNHEY and CDR2 SMNVEV come from the germline V gene (reference sequence). The CDR3 runs to 17 residues. The ends were cut back, 7 bases at V and 2 bases at J, with 20 bases in the middle. The CDR3 reads CASKPRGGGPTNEKLFF. CDR3 bases: TGTGCCAGCAAGCCCCGTGGGGGGGGGCCGACTAATGAAAAACTGTTTTTT.

The chain joins TRBV5-1 to TRBJ1-1; 8 nucleotides agree with TRBD1. The V gene's germline CDR1 is SGHRS and CDR2 YFSETQ. V gave up 5 bases and J gave up 5 bases; unmatched junction bases: 11. The CDR3 covers 15 residues. The CDR3 is CASSLDTGGGTEAFF. DNA for the CDR3: TGCGCCAGCAGTTTAGATACAGGGGGAGGGACTGAAGCTTTCTTT.

This clonotype was observed many times. CDR3 sequence (DNA): TGCAGCGTTTACAGGAGCTCCTACGAGCAGTACTTC. As protein: CSVYRSSYEQYF. The chain combines TRBV29-1 with TRBJ2-7, with D maybe TRBD1 (5 bases). Germline CDR1 reads SQVTM; CDR2 reads ANQGSEA. The CDR3 runs 12 residues. Trimming pared 5 bases from V and 0 bases from J, leaving 8 bases between.

The rearrangement uses TRBV7-2 and TRBJ1-2; D remains unclear. This CDR3 has 14 amino acids. Deletions cut 2 bases from V and 12 bases from J, with 19 bases between. The germline V gene encodes CDR1 SGHTA and CDR2 FQGNSA. CDR3 DNA sequence: TGTGCCAGCAGCTTATACGTGTCCGCTCCCCCCGACACCTTC. It codes for CASSLYVSAPPDTF.

This clonotype was detected only a few times. This rearrangement joins TRBV24-1 to TRBJ1-5; tentatively, D is TRBD1 (5 bases). Germline lookup yields CDR1 KGHDR and CDR2 SFDVKD. Trimming shortened V by 8 bases and J by 2 bases, and 15 bases separated the two germline ends. The CDR3 consists of 15 residues. CDR3 in DNA: TGTGCCACCACCCCACAGGCCTATTGCAATCAGCCCCAGCATTTT. It is translated as CATTPQAYCNQPQHF.

This clonotype was picked up a small number of times. The chain recombines TRBV29-1 with TRBJ2-7; D remains ambiguous. The CDR3 contains 11 residues. Germline V gives CDR1 SQVTM, CDR2 ANQGSEA. Trimming took off 6 bases at V and 2 bases at J, with 8 bases between the two ends. The CDR3 reads CSVLRAYEQYF. The CDR3, as DNA: TGCAGCGTACTCAGAGCCTACGAGCAGTACTTC.

The V call is TRBV5-1, the J call TRBJ2-7; D is possibly TRBD1 (6 bases). The CDR3 has 15 amino acids. Per the germline V gene, CDR1 is SGHRS and CDR2 is YFSETQ. V dropped 1 base and J dropped 0 bases, with 11 bases sitting between them. This CDR3 is CASSLRGHSSYEQYF. The CDR3 region has the DNA TGCGCCAGCAGCTTGAGGGGACACAGCTCCTACGAGCAGTACTTC.

The chain is built from TRBV7-2 and TRBJ1-1, with D possibly matching TRBD1 (5 bases). With 0 bases removed from V and 1 base from J, the gap between germline ends came to 9 bases. Germline lookup yields CDR1 SGHTA and CDR2 FQGNSA. The CDR3 contains 15 residues. CDR3 amino acids: CASSLATQGNTEAFF. In DNA, the CDR3 is TGTGCCAGCAGCTTAGCTACCCAGGGGAACACTGAAGCTTTCTTT.

CDR3 amino acids: CASSLMVEGEQFF. The CDR3 DNA reads as TGTGCCAGCAGTTTAATGGTGGAAGGTGAGCAGTTCTTC. The chain recombines TRBV12-3 or TRBV12-4 with TRBJ2-1; D remains ambiguous. The ends were cut back, 2 bases at V and 9 bases at J, with 11 bases in the middle. The CDR3 length is 13 residues.

V and J are TRBV4-3 and TRBJ2-7; tentatively, D is TRBD1 or TRBD2 (5 bases each). The germline V and J ends were trimmed by 4 bases and 3 bases, with 16 bases remaining between them. The CDR3 contains 15 residues. CDR1 and CDR2 from the germline V gene are LGHNA and YSLEER. The DNA of the CDR3 is TGCGCCAGCAGCCCGGGCCGGGACGGGGACTACGAGCAGTACTTC. Protein sequence: CASSPGRDGDYEQYF.